These 25 T cell receptor beta chains were sequenced from one sample in a study of T cells in Graves' hyperthyroidism and ophthalmopathy. Template material for amplifying TCR beta CDR3 regions consisted of RNA transcripts. Carried out on the TCR CDR3, a first-round RT-PCR used the HTBI primer set. Each CDR3 protein gets one entry after TCRdb re-called the multiplex PCR reads with MiXCR. The repertoire consists of 600,000 to 700,000 distinct CDR3 sequences, with just under 45% occurring once and the leading ten covering more than 7%. The material sequenced was peripheral blood or thyroid tissue (not recorded which). These receptors all come from an adult man with Graves' disease, either hyperthyroidism or ophthalmopathy (not recorded which).

Concerning this clonotype: Given a much more abundant clone one base away, this may be a read error. V gene TRBV5-1 combines with J gene TRBJ2-5; weak D call: TRBD2 (5 bases). The CDR3 has 15 residues. Looked up from germline, CDR1 is SGHRS and CDR2 is YFSETQ. As DNA, the CDR3 is TGTGCCAGCAGCGTAGACGTCGACGGGGAAGAGACCCAGTACTTC. Protein product: CASSVDVDGEETQYF.

There are many counts of this clonotype. The chain uses TRBV10-3 and TRBJ1-5; the D gene is possibly TRBD1 (6 bases). V lost 3 bases, J lost 5 bases, and 11 bases lay in between. Germline CDR1 is ENHRY and CDR2 is SYGVKD. This CDR3 is 14 amino acids long. The CDR3 protein is CAISDMRGDQPQHF. The CDR3 DNA reads TGTGCCATCAGTGATATGAGGGGGGATCAGCCCCAGCATTTT.

This clonotype has more than one count but fewer than ten. V gene TRBV20-1 combines with J gene TRBJ2-5; D perhaps matches TRBD2 (7 bases). Germline loops: CDR1 DFQATT, CDR2 SNEGSKA (reference sequence). This CDR3 has 14 residues. V lost 1 base to trimming and J lost 5 bases, with 14 bases between them. The CDR3 nucleotides are TGCAGTGCTAGAGTGGCGGGGGCCGGGGAGACCCAGTACTTC. Encoded protein: CSARVAGAGETQYF.

This clonotype was recorded many times. This chain uses TRBV5-6 with TRBJ1-1, with D possibly being TRBD1 (6 bases). Trimming took 5 bases from V and 5 from J, leaving 16 bases between them. The CDR3 spans 14 residues. Germline CDR1 reads SGHDT; CDR2 reads YYEEEE. The CDR3 region has the DNA TGTGCCAGCAGTTTTACAGGGTGGAATACTGAAGCTTTCTTT. It encodes CASSFTGWNTEAFF.

This clonotype turned up a few times. The rearrangement links TRBV13 to TRBJ2-7; 8 bases line up with TRBD1. TRBJ2-5 explains the end of the DNA better; the J call may be wrong. The CDR3 is made up of 15 amino acids. Germline-derived CDR1 and CDR2 are PRHDT and FYEKMQ (reference sequence). The CDR3 spells CASSHHRTGQETQYF. CDR3 in DNA: TGTGCCAGCAGCCACCACAGGACAGGGCAAGAGACCCAGTACTTC.

The rearrangement joins TRBV29-1 to TRBJ2-5; TRBD1 aligns across 10 bases. The V and J ends lost 6 bases and 5 bases, in that order; junction bases with no gene match: 12. This CDR3 has 15 amino acids. The germline V gene has CDR1 SQVTM and CDR2 ANQGSEA. The CDR3 protein is CSVRRQGAGGETQYF. CDR3 DNA: TGCAGCGTGAGGCGACAGGGGGCAGGGGGGGAGACCCAGTACTTC.

This clonotype has more than one count but fewer than ten. The rearrangement uses TRBV20-1 and TRBJ2-7; TRBD1 matches 8 bases. Looked up from germline, CDR1 is DFQATT and CDR2 is SNEGSKA (reference sequence). The CDR3 extends over 13 amino acids. V was clipped by 6 bases and J by 1 base; unmatched bases: 5. Here the CDR3 DNA reads TGCAGTGCAAGGGACAGGTTTTCCTACGAGCAGTACTTC. This codes for CSARDRFSYEQYF.

The rearrangement joins TRBV29-1 to TRBJ1-1; unclear D gene. Germline lookup yields CDR1 SQVTM and CDR2 ANQGSEA. CDR3 length: 13 amino acids. The DNA for the CDR3 is TGCAGTGGGCCCATTGACCCAAACACTGAAGCTTTCTTT. This gives the protein CSGPIDPNTEAFF.

This clonotype was counted many times. The chain employs TRBV12-3 or TRBV12-4 and TRBJ1-5; perhaps TRBD1 as D (6 bases). V lost 6 bases and J lost 3, with 12 bases in between. This CDR3 region has 14 residues. CDR3 coding DNA: TGTGCCAGCAGCCGACAGGCGAACAATCAGCCCCAGCATTTT. Translating it yields CASSRQANNQPQHF.

The CDR3: CASTVTSNTEAFF. The CDR3 bases are TGTGCCAGCACCGTGACTTCGAACACTGAAGCTTTCTTT. The gene calls are TRBV12-3 or TRBV12-4 and TRBJ1-1, with D unresolved. This CDR3 is 13 amino acids long. The germline V and J ends were trimmed by 7 bases and 1 base, with 10 bases remaining between them.

The chain employs TRBV7-6 and TRBJ2-2, with 8 bases matching TRBD1. This CDR3 contains 17 residues. The ends lost 5 bases at V and 1 base at J; junction bases unmatched: 9. Germline values: CDR1 SGHVS, CDR2 FNYEAQ. DNA of the CDR3: TGTGCCAGCAGCCAACCCCCCGGACAGGGGAACACCGGGGAGCTGTTTTTT. It encodes CASSQPPGQGNTGELFF.

In this sample, this clonotype turned up a few times. The chain carries TRBV7-8 and TRBJ1-6; 10 nucleotides match TRBD1. CDR1 is SGHVS and CDR2 is FQNEAQ in the germline V gene. The CDR3 sequence is 15 residues long. With 5 bases clipped from V and 7 bases from J, the junction kept 5 bases outside the gene matches. The CDR3 protein is CASSQGTGANSPLHF. The CDR3 region has the DNA TGTGCCAGCAGCCAAGGGACAGGGGCGAATTCACCCCTCCACTTT.

There are a few counts of this clonotype. A read error may produce the germline difference seen at one junction end. The CDR3 is CASSPAGTGELFF. CDR3 coding DNA: TGTGCTAGCAGTCCCGCAGGTACCGGGGAGCTGTTTTTT. The chain is built from TRBV7-7 and TRBJ2-2, with D unresolved. The germline CDR1 and CDR2 sequences are SSHAT and FNYEAQ (reference sequence). The CDR3 totals 13 residues.

Only a few counts were recorded for this clonotype. The chain couples TRBV5-1 to TRBJ1-4, with a possible D match to TRBD1 (6 bases). Germline-derived CDR1 and CDR2 are SGHRS and YFSETQ. The CDR3 is 16 amino acids. The V end was cut by 0 bases, the J end by 4 bases, with 13 bases between. The CDR3 nucleotides read TGCGCCAGCAGCTTGGCACTGGGACAAAGTAATGAAAAACTGTTTTTT. Amino acids: CASSLALGQSNEKLFF. The entire variable domain, with the rest obtained from reference TRBV5-1 and TRBJ1-4, is as follows: KAGVTQTPRYLIKTRGQQVTLSCSPISGHRSVSWYQQTPGQGLQFLFEYFSETQRNKGNFPGRFSGRQFSNSRSEMNVSTLELGDSALYLCASSLALGQSNEKLFFGSGTQLSVL.

This clonotype occurred many times. The rearrangement links TRBV10-2 to TRBJ1-6; D not resolved. Germline V CDR1 and CDR2: WSHSY, SAAADI. This CDR3 contains 13 residues. V was pared by 7 bases and J by 9 bases, with 13 bases between. DNA for the CDR3: TGCGCCAGCAACAAGGGTCCGGGTTCACCCCTCCACTTT. Its protein is CASNKGPGSPLHF.

V gene TRBV7-9 combines with J gene TRBJ2-7, with 7 bases aligning to TRBD1. Per the germline V gene, CDR1 is SEHNR and CDR2 is FQNEAQ (reference sequence). The CDR3 is 14 amino acids. J lost 10 bases, V lost 6 bases, and 15 bases had no gene match. The CDR3 loop is CASSSAGTANFQYF. In DNA form, the CDR3 reads TGTGCCAGCAGTTCAGCCGGGACAGCAAATTTCCAGTACTTC.

The chain combines TRBV2 with TRBJ2-5, with D uncertain. The CDR3 covers 15 residues. Trimming removed 11 bases from V and 1 base from J, with 20 bases in between. Germline assignment: CDR1 SNHLY and CDR2 FYNNEI. CDR3 sequence: CAGTPTAYTQETQYF. In DNA, the CDR3 is TGTGCCGGCACCCCCACAGCCTATACCCAAGAGACCCAGTACTTC.

This clonotype was picked up many times. For the CDR3, the DNA is TGTGCCAGTAGCGTGCGGGTTAGCAATCAGCCCCAGCATTTT. Translating gives CASSVRVSNQPQHF. The J gene is TRBJ1-5, the V gene TRBV19; no clear D gene. CDR1 is LNHDA, CDR2 SQIVND, per germline (reference sequence). Trimming left V 6 bases short and J 0 bases short, with 9 bases between. The CDR3 runs to 14 residues. The variable domain in full, with the rest retrieved from reference TRBV19 and TRBJ1-5, is DGGITQSPKYLFRKEGQNVTLSCEQNLNHDAMYWYRQDPGQGLRLIYYSQIVNDFQKGDIAEGYSVSREKKESFPLTVTSAQKNPTAFYLCASSVRVSNQPQHFGDGTRLSIL.

This clonotype was seen a few times. The chain links TRBV7-9 to TRBJ1-4; tentative D call: TRBD1 (5 bases). The CDR3 sequence is 13 residues long. V lost 5 bases to trimming and J lost 8 bases, with 12 bases between them. The germline CDR1 and CDR2 sequences are SEHNR and FQNEAQ (reference sequence). As DNA, the CDR3 is TGTGCCAGCAGCCAGGGAAGTAGCGAAAAACTGTTTTTT. It encodes CASSQGSSEKLFF.

The genes are TRBV7-9 and TRBJ1-4; the D gene is possibly TRBD1 (6 bases). Trimming took 5 bases from V and 5 from J, leaving 21 bases between them. Germline-derived CDR1 and CDR2 are SEHNR and FQNEAQ (reference sequence). The CDR3 contains 17 residues. The CDR3, as DNA: TGTGCCAGCAGCCAAGATGCAGGGGCGAGTGTAAATGAAAAACTGTTTTTT. Translated, it gives CASSQDAGASVNEKLFF.

A few counts support this clonotype. The genes are TRBV5-8 and TRBJ1-5; possible D gene TRBD1, 5 bases. There are 14 residues in the CDR3. CDR1 and CDR2 (germline): SGHTS, YDEGEE. V was cut by 2 bases and J by 4 bases, with 10 bases left in between. The CDR3 spells CASSFGGTNQPQHF. The CDR3 coding sequence is TGTGCCAGCAGCTTTGGGGGGACGAATCAGCCCCAGCATTTT.

The V gene is TRBV7-8, the J gene TRBJ1-1; D perhaps matches TRBD1 (5 bases). Germline loops: CDR1 SGHVS, CDR2 FQNEAQ. This CDR3 comprises 16 residues. Deletions cut 5 bases from V and 2 bases from J, with 18 bases between. The CDR3 DNA sequence: TGTGCCAGCAGCCTCTCCCCGGGGCAAATAAACACTGAAGCTTTCTTT. Encoded protein: CASSLSPGQINTEAFF. Supplemented by reference TRBV7-8 and TRBJ1-1, the full variable domain reads GAGVSQSPRYKVAKRGQDVALRCDPISGHVSLFWYQQALGQGPEFLTYFQNEAQLDKSGLPSDRFFAERPEGSVSTLKIQRTQQEDSAVYLCASSLSPGQINTEAFFGQGTRLTVV.

This rearrangement joins TRBV10-3 to TRBJ2-6; D gene ambiguous. V was clipped by 7 bases and J by 4 bases, with 17 bases between them. This CDR3 is built from 16 residues. The germline V gene has CDR1 ENHRY and CDR2 SYGVKD. The CDR3 protein is CAIMTRLLRGANVLTF. CDR3 nucleotides: TGTGCCATCATGACCCGCTTGCTCCGCGGGGCCAACGTCCTGACTTTC.

CDR3 sequence: CASSLPGQGPLNTEAFF. The CDR3 nucleotides are TGTGCCAGCAGCCTCCCGGGACAGGGACCCCTGAACACTGAAGCTTTCTTT. The chain couples TRBV7-2 to TRBJ1-1; TRBD1 matches 9 bases. Germline V lookup: CDR1 SGHTA, CDR2 FQGNSA. The CDR3 is 17 residues long. The junction had 10 bases not matched to a gene; V was cut back by 5 bases and J by 0 bases.

This clonotype was recorded once. The gene calls are TRBV7-2 and TRBJ2-7, with 8 bases matching TRBD1. The V gene end was trimmed by 1 base and the J gene end by 4 bases; junction bases not matched to a gene: 6. CDR1 and CDR2 from the germline V gene are SGHTA and FQGNSA. The length of the CDR3 is 15 residues. CDR3 DNA: TGTGCCAGCAGCTTAGGTCCAGGGGGCGAATACGAGCAGTACTTC. Amino acid sequence: CASSLGPGGEYEQYF.